These T cell receptor beta chains were read from a single sample in a study of identical twins. TCRdb analysed the 5' RACE reads with MiXCR anew, one entry per CDR3 protein. The sample lists approximately 220,000 distinct CDR3 sequences; 7.5% were seen once. This sample also belongs to another study, concerning yellow fever vaccine responses in identical twins.

Specimen: memory (CD45RO+) T cells sorted from blood. The receptors come from a woman between 18 and 29 years old in good health. The CDR3 runs from the conserved cysteine through the conserved F or W. The D gene is left open where the match is weak. Only some rows state a clone size, as once, few, many or a class for expanded clones.

v_call,clone_size,d_call,j_call,cdr3_nt,cdr3_aa
TRBV2,many,NA,TRBJ2-2,TGTGCCAGCAGTGCTCGGACTACGAACACCGGGGAGCTGTTTTTT,CASSARTTNTGELFF
TRBV6-2/TRBV6-3,few,NA,TRBJ2-7,TGTGCGATCCGGGGGACTCTAAACGAGCAGTACTTC,CAIRGTLNEQYF
TRBV29-1,few,NA,TRBJ2-7,TGCAGCGTTGCCAACATGTACGAGCAGTACTTC,CSVANMYEQYF
TRBV7-9,NA,NA,TRBJ2-2,TGTGCCAGCAGCTTAGGGGACACCGGGGAGCTGTTTTTT,CASSLGDTGELFF
TRBV2,few,TRBD1,TRBJ1-6,TGTGCCAGCAGGACAGAGGGGACAGATGCTTCACCCCTCCACTTT,CASRTEGTDASPLHF
TRBV7-2,few,TRBD2,TRBJ2-7,TGTGCCAGCAGCTTAGCTCGGGGAGGGCAGGGCGAGCAGTACTTC,CASSLARGGQGEQYF
TRBV18,few,NA,TRBJ2-6,TGTGCCAGCTCACTCCGGGACGCCGGCTCTGGGGCCAACGTCCTGACTTTC,CASSLRDAGSGANVLTF
TRBV5-1,few,TRBD2,TRBJ2-3,TGCGCCAGCAGCTTCCGGACTAGCGGGGTGACAGATACGCAGTATTTT,CASSFRTSGVTDTQYF
TRBV2,NA,TRBD2,TRBJ2-1,TGTGCCAGCAGCGCGACCGGGACTAGCAGCAATGAGCAGTTCTTC,CASSATGTSSNEQFF
TRBV20-1,NA,NA,TRBJ1-4,TGCAGTGCTAGAAAGTCCCTCGAACTGTTTTTT,CSARKSLELFF
TRBV25-1,NA,NA,TRBJ2-5,TGTGCCAGCAGTGAAGAGACAGTTAACCAAGAGACCCAGTACTTC,CASSEETVNQETQYF
TRBV20-1,NA,NA,TRBJ1-1,TGCAGTCCCCGAGACAGCATGAACACTGAAGCTTTCTTT,CSPRDSMNTEAFF
TRBV14,NA,NA,TRBJ2-3,TGTGCCAGCAGTCAAGGCCGACAGGTTTTCACCGGACGGGATTACACAGATACGCAGTATTTT,CASSQGRQVFTGRDYTDTQYF
TRBV7-2,few,TRBD2,TRBJ2-1,TGTGCCAGCAGCCCCCGCAGCGGGGGCTACAATGAGCAGTTCTTC,CASSPRSGGYNEQFF
TRBV20-1,few,TRBD2,TRBJ2-1,TGCAGTGCCCCCCTCACTAGCGGGAATCACAATGAGCAGTTCTTC,CSAPLTSGNHNEQFF
TRBV7-8,NA,TRBD2,TRBJ2-1,TGTGCCAGCAGCTTAGACCGAGCGGGAGTCTACGAGCAGTTCTTC,CASSLDRAGVYEQFF
TRBV6-1,NA,NA,TRBJ1-5,TGTGCCAGCAGTGCGGAAATCGGGAGTCAGCCCCAGCATTTT,CASSAEIGSQPQHF
TRBV2,few,NA,TRBJ2-5,TGTGCCAGCAGTGAAGCGTCGGCGGCCCTTGGGGGTATCCAGTACTTC,CASSEASAALGGIQYF
TRBV29-1,many,TRBD2,TRBJ2-3,TGCAGCGGTACCGGGACTAGCATTTCCACAGATACGCAGTATTTT,CSGTGTSISTDTQYF
TRBV7-8,many,NA,TRBJ2-3,TGTGCCAGCAGCCTTAACCTGAAAAGCACAGATACGCAGTATTTT,CASSLNLKSTDTQYF
TRBV29-1,many,NA,TRBJ2-5,TGCAGCGTAGGGAGGGGGGGAGAGACCCAGTACTTC,CSVGRGGETQYF
TRBV7-2,many,TRBD1,TRBJ1-6,TGTGCCAGCAGCTTAGACAGGGGGAATTCACCCCTCCACTTT,CASSLDRGNSPLHF
TRBV24-1,NA,TRBD2,TRBJ2-7,TGTGCCACCAGTTCACCAGCGGGGGTAGGGGAGCAGTACTTC,CATSSPAGVGEQYF
TRBV5-1,NA,TRBD2,TRBJ2-7,TGCGCCAGCAGCTGGACGGGAGGACGGGAGCAGTACTTC,CASSWTGGREQYF
TRBV6-5,many,NA,TRBJ2-3,TGTGCCAGCAGTTACTCTGGCGGGCGGACAGATACGCAGTATTTT,CASSYSGGRTDTQYF
TRBV7-9,many,TRBD1,TRBJ1-1,TGTGCCAGCAGATATTGGGACAGGGAGAACACTGAAGCTTTCTTT,CASRYWDRENTEAFF
TRBV28,few,TRBD1,TRBJ2-4,TGTGCCAGCAGTTTAGGGACAGGGGTCGCCAAAAACATTCAGTACTTC,CASSLGTGVAKNIQYF
TRBV7-2,many,NA,TRBJ2-3,TGTGCCAGCAGCTTAGCGGCTAGCACAGATACGCAGTATTTT,CASSLAASTDTQYF
TRBV12-3/TRBV12-4,few,NA,TRBJ2-5,TGTGCCAGCAGCCTTTCTTGGGAGACCCAGTACTTC,CASSLSWETQYF
TRBV12-3/TRBV12-4,NA,TRBD2,TRBJ2-2,TGTGCCTGCAGTTTAAAGGCGACTAGCGGGAGTACGATCGCCGGGGAGCTGTTTTTT,CACSLKATSGSTIAGELFF
TRBV15,many,NA,TRBJ1-2,TGTGCCACCAGCAGAGCCAAGGCAGCGTATGGCTACACCTTC,CATSRAKAAYGYTF
TRBV7-2,many,TRBD2,TRBJ2-3,TGTGCCAGCAGCTTAGCGGCTAGCGGGGGTCATACGCAGTATTTT,CASSLAASGGHTQYF
TRBV29-1,many,NA,TRBJ2-7,TGCAGCGTTGAAGATCCTGCACAAGGAGGAATCCACGAGCAGTACTTC,CSVEDPAQGGIHEQYF
TRBV29-1,many,TRBD1,TRBJ2-7,TGCAGCGTTGAGTCGGGACAGGGGACCTACGAGCAGTACTTC,CSVESGQGTYEQYF
TRBV5-1,many,NA,TRBJ2-3,TGCGCCAGCAGCTTGGGAAACAGGGTTGGACGGGCCACAGATACGCAGTATTTT,CASSLGNRVGRATDTQYF
TRBV5-1,many,TRBD2,TRBJ2-1,TGCGCCAGCAGCTTGTTCAGCGGGAGCACCTACAATGAGCAGTTCTTC,CASSLFSGSTYNEQFF
TRBV10-2,many,NA,TRBJ2-1,TGCGCCAGCAGTGAGTATAGTGGGAGCTCCTACAATGAGCAGTTCTTC,CASSEYSGSSYNEQFF
TRBV7-8,few,NA,TRBJ2-1,TGTGCCAGCAGCTTAAATCCACAGGCCCATGAGCAGTTCTTC,CASSLNPQAHEQFF
TRBV6-1,NA,NA,TRBJ1-4,TGTGCCAGCAGAATGGACCTAACTAATGAAAAACTGTTTTTT,CASRMDLTNEKLFF
TRBV12-3/TRBV12-4,many,TRBD1,TRBJ2-4,TGTGCCAGCAGTTTACGTCAGGGGGCAGACATTCAGTACTTC,CASSLRQGADIQYF
TRBV24-1,NA,TRBD1,TRBJ2-1,TGTGCCACCAGTGTAAGACAGGGGGCGAATGAGCAGTTCTTC,CATSVRQGANEQFF
TRBV20-1,few,NA,TRBJ1-2,TGCAGTGCTATGGGGGGCGCAAAAGGCTACACCTTC,CSAMGGAKGYTF
TRBV20-1,few,NA,TRBJ2-3,TGCAGTGCTAGAGTGGAGCCTCGCACAGATACGCAGTATTTT,CSARVEPRTDTQYF
TRBV15,few,TRBD2,TRBJ2-7,TGTGCCACCAGCAGTGCGACTACTAGCGGGAGTTACTCCTACGAGCAGTACTTC,CATSSATTSGSYSYEQYF
TRBV5-1,many,TRBD1,TRBJ2-4,TGCGCCAGCAGCTTGACACAGGGGAGAAACATTCAGTACTTC,CASSLTQGRNIQYF
TRBV20-1,many,NA,TRBJ2-2,TGCAGTGCTAGAGAGGCGGGACGGGACACCGGGGAGCTGTTTTTT,CSAREAGRDTGELFF
TRBV29-1,many,NA,TRBJ2-2,TGCAGCGTTACCGGACAGTCCGGGGAGCTGTTTTTT,CSVTGQSGELFF
TRBV9,few,TRBD2,TRBJ2-1,TGTGCCAGCAGCGTAGACCCGGGAGGGCCAGTCGATGAGCAGTTCTTC,CASSVDPGGPVDEQFF
TRBV18,NA,NA,TRBJ2-5,TGTGCCAGCTCACCAGCGGGGGCCGCGAGGGCAGAGACCCAGTACTTC,CASSPAGAARAETQYF
TRBV2,few,NA,TRBJ1-6,TGTGCCAGCATCGGAGGGGTGAATAATTCACCCCTCCACTTT,CASIGGVNNSPLHF
TRBV20-1,few,NA,TRBJ2-5,TGCAGTGCTTCTATTGGGGTGGGGCGAGAGACCCAGTACTTC,CSASIGVGRETQYF
TRBV2,NA,NA,TRBJ1-4,TGTGCCAGCAGTCGCCGAATAAATGAAAAACTGTTTTTT,CASSRRINEKLFF
TRBV27,NA,TRBD2,TRBJ2-7,TGTGCCAGTTCTGTACGGGAGGGCTACGAGCAGTACTTC,CASSVREGYEQYF
TRBV2,many,NA,TRBJ2-2,TGTGCCAGCAGGGGTTCAGTAAACACCGGGGAGCTGTTTTTT,CASRGSVNTGELFF
TRBV28,many,NA,TRBJ2-5,TGTGCCAGCAGTTTTCTCGGGTCGGGGACCGGGTACTTC,CASSFLGSGTGYF
TRBV20-1,NA,NA,TRBJ1-1,TGCAGTGCTAGTGGTGGCAGTCACACTGAAGCTTTCTTT,CSASGGSHTEAFF
TRBV6-2/TRBV6-3,few,NA,TRBJ2-7,TGTGCCAGCAGTTCGGCAGGGGACTACGAGCAGTACTTC,CASSSAGDYEQYF